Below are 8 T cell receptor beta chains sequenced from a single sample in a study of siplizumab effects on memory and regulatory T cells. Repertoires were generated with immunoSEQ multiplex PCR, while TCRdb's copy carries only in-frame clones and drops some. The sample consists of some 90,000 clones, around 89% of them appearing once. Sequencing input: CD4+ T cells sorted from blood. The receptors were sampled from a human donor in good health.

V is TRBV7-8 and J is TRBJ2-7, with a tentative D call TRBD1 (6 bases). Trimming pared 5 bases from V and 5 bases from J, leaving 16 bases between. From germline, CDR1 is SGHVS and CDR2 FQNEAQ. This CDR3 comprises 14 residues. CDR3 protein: CASSPRVGADEQYF. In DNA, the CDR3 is TGTGCCAGCAGCCCGCGTGTGGGGGCGGACGAGCAGTACTTC.

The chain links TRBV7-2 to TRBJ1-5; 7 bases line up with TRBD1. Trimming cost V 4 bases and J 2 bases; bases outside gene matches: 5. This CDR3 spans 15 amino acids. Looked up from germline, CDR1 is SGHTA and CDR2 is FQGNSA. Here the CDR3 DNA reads TGTGCCAGCAGCTCCGAAGGACAGGGCAATCAGCCCCAGCATTTT. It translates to CASSSEGQGNQPQHF.

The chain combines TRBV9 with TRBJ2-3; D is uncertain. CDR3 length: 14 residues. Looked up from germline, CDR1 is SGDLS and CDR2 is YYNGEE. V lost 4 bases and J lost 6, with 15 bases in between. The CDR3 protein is CASSPPLAMDTQYF. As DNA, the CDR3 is TGTGCCAGCAGCCCCCCCTTGGCCATGGATACGCAGTATTTT.

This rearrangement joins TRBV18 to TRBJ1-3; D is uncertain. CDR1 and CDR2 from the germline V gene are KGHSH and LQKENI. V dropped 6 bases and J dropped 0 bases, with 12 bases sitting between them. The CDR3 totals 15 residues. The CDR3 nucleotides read TGTGCCAGCTCCCCGTTGGACTCCTCTGGAAACACCATATATTTT. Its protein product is CASSPLDSSGNTIYF.

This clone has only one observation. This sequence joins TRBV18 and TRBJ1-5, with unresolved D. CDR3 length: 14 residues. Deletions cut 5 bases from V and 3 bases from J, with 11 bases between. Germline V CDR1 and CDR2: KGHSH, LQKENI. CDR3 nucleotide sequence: TGTGCCAGCTCAGGAGTGGGGTCCAATCAGCCCCAGCATTTT. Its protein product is CASSGVGSNQPQHF.

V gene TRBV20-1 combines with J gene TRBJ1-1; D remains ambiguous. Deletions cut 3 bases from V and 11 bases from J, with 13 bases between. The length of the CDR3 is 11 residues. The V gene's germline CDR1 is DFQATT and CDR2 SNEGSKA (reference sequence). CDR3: CSARALRAAFF. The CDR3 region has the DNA TGCAGTGCTAGGGCCTTGCGGGCCGCTTTCTTT.

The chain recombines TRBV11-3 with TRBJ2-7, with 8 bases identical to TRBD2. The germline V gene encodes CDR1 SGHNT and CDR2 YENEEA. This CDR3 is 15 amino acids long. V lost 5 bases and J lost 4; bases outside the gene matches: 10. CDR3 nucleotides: TGTGCCAGCAGCGAAGTGATAGCGGGAAAGTACGAGCAGTACTTC. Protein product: CASSEVIAGKYEQYF.

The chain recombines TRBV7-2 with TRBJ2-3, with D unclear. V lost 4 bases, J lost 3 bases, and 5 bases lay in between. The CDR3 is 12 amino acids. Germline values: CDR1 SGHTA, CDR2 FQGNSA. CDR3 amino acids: CASSSRTDTQYF. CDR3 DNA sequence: TGTGCCAGCAGCTCGAGGACAGATACGCAGTATTTT.